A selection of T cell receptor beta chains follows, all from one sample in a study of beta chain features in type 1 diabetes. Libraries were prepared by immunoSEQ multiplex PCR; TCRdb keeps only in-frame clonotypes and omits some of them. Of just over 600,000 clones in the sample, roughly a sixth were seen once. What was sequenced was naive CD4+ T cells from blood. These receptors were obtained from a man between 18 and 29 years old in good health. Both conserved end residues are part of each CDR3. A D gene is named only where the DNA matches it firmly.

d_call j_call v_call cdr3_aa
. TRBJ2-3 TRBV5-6 CASSLETSTDTQYF
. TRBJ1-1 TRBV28 CASRPSGATEAFF
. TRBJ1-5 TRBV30 CAWNEGDRNQPQHF
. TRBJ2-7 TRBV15 CATSRRTFPVYEQYF
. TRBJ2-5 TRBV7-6 CASSLAGETQYF
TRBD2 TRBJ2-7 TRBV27 CASGVRHSGAGPYEQYF
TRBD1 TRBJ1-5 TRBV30 CAWNLRQGIQPQHF
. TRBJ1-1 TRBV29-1 CSVGERGTKFF
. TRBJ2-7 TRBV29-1 CSVSAGAAYEQYF
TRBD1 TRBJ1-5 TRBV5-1 CASRSGTGVNQPQHF
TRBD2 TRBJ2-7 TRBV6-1 CASSPKIAGGYEQYF
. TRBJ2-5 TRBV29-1 CSASLKETQYF
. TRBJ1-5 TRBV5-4 CASSLSSGSNQPQHF
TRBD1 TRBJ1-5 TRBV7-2 CASSRDSRGSNQPQHF
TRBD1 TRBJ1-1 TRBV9 CASSVGGGTMNTEAFF
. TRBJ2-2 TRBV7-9 CASSLGQPNTGELFF
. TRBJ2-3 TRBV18 CASSPKQLTDTQYF
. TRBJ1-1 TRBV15 CATSRDQGQGTEAFF
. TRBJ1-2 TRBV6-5 CASSAPQVIGGYTF
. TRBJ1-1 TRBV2 CASRRDPNTEAFF
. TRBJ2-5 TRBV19 CASSRGDTETQYF
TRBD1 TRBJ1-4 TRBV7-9 CASSLQGDFEKLFF
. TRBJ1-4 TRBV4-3 CASSQDSVAGSEKLFF
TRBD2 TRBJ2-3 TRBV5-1 CASRSSSGGITDTQYF
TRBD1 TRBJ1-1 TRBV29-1 CSVQQGAWMNTEAFF
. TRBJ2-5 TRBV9 CASSAPGSTQYF
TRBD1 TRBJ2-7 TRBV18 CASSSTGAPRYEQYF
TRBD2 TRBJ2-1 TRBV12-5 CASGLVSAGGAYNEQFF
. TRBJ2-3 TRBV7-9 CASADQYF
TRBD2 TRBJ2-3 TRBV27 CASSFSGLATTLSTDTQYF
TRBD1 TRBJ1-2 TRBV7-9 CASMLGQGKGFRGYTF
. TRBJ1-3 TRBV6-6 CASSYGGASGNTIYF
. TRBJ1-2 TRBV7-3 CASSLMHDNANYGYTF
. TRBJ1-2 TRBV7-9 CASSPRQETYYGYTF
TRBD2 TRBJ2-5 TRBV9 CASSVRGSGSPETQYF
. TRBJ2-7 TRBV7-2 CASRRQHMGGKQYF
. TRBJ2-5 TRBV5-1 CASSLGNSDQETQYF
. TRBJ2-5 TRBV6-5 CASTSKTKETQYF
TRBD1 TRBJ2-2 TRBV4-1 CASSSPRTGTGFGELFF
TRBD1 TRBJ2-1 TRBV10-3 CATLDRGENEQFF
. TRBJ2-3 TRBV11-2 CASSLEGSFPDTQYF
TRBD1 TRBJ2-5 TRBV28 CASVRQGAGETQYF
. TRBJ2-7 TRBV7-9 CASSLVGQGAVEQYF
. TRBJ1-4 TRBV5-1 CASSYLGQKLFF
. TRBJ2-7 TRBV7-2 CASSLGIQGYEQYF
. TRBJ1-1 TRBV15 CATSRDLGGSEAFF
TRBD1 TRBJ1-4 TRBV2 CASSPGQVSTNEKLFF
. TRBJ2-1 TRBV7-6 CASSPTAKRSYNEQFF
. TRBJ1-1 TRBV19 CASSIVVNTEAFF
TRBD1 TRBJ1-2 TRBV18 CASSLETGSGYTF
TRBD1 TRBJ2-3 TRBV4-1 CASSLTGGTGVTDTQYF
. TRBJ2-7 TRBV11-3 CASSYGGDSHEQYF
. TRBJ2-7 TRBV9 CASSVSAGWNYEQYF
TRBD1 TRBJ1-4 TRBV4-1 CASSQDMGQGASNEKLFF
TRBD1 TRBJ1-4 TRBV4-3 CASSQAKGTGLEKLFF
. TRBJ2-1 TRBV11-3 CASSSQQYNEQFF
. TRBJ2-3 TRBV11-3 CASSPGGSTDTQYF
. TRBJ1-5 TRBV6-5 CASSYSRFVDQPQHF
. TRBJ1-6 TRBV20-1 CSAPQGPLHF